This T cell receptor (beta chain) is drawn from a study of T cell repertoires in cytomegalovirus infection. As for the study in general: Evidence of both CMV infection and a matching HLA type came from public TCR beta signatures.

This clonotype was detected many times. The antigen remains unidentified. Whole-study results and caveats: Public TCR beta family frequency separated CMV-and-HLA carriers, including in an independent cohort. Dominating the ex vivo response were TCR beta clonotypes that were CMV-specific and HLA-C-restricted.

This CDR3 spans 14 amino acids. V lost 4 bases to trimming and J lost 0 bases, with 9 bases between them. Germline V gene lookup returns CDR1 MGHDK and CDR2 SYGVNS. MiXCR was run by TCRdb on the reads, yielding one entry per CDR3 protein. The sample has 110,000 to 150,000 distinct CDR3 sequences; about 6.5% are singletons. The chain has TRBV25-1 and TRBJ2-5; D possibly corresponds to TRBD2 (6 bases). Source material: PBMCs. The TCR originated in a human donor in good health (CMV status not recorded). Some clones in this sample may be carry-over from other donors' samples. CDR3 amino acids: CASSARGYQETQYF. In DNA, the CDR3 is TGTGCCAGCAGTGCTCGGGGGTACCAAGAGACCCAGTACTTC.